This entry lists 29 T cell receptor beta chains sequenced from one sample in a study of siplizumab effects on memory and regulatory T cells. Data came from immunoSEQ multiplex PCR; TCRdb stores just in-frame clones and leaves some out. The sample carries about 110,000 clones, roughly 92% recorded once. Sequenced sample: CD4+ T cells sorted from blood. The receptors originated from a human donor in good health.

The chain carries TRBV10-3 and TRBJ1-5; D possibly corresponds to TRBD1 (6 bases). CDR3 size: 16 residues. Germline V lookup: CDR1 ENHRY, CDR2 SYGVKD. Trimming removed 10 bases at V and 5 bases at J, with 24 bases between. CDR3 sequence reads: CATQGGVGGSDQPQHF. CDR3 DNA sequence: TGTGCCACGCAAGGCGGCGTTGGGGGCTCGGATCAGCCCCAGCATTTT.

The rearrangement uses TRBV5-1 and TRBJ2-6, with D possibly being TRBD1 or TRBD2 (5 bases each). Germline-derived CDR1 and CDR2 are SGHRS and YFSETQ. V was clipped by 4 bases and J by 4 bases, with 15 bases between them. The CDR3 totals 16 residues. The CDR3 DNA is TGCGCCAGCAGCCGGGAAGGGGTCTCCGGGGCCAACGTCCTGACTTTC. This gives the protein CASSREGVSGANVLTF. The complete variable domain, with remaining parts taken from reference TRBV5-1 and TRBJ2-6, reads KAGVTQTPRYLIKTRGQQVTLSCSPISGHRSVSWYQQTPGQGLQFLFEYFSETQRNKGNFPGRFSGRQFSNSRSEMNVSTLELGDSALYLCASSREGVSGANVLTFGAGSRLTVL.

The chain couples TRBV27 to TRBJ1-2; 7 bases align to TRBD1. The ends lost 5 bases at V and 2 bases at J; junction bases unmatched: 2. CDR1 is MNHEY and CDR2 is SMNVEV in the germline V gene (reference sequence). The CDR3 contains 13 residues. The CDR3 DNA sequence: TGTGCCAGCAGTGACAGGGAGAACTATGGCTACACCTTC. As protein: CASSDRENYGYTF.

The CDR3 loop reads CASSTGTGLNEKLFF. The DNA for the CDR3 is TGTGCCAGTAGTACTGGGACAGGGCTGAATGAAAAACTGTTTTTT. The chain has TRBV19 and TRBJ1-4; 9 nucleotides match TRBD1. CDR1 and CDR2 (germline): LNHDA, SQIVND (reference sequence). With 4 bases clipped from V and 5 bases from J, the junction kept 5 bases outside the gene matches. This CDR3 has 15 amino acids. The whole variable domain, remainder taken from reference TRBV19 and TRBJ1-4, is DGGITQSPKYLFRKEGQNVTLSCEQNLNHDAMYWYRQDPGQGLRLIYYSQIVNDFQKGDIAEGYSVSREKKESFPLTVTSAQKNPTAFYLCASSTGTGLNEKLFFGSGTQLSVL.

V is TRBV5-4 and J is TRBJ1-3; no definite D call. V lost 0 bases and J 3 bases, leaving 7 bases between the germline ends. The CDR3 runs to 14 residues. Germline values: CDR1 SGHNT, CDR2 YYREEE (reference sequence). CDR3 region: CASSLAGLGNTIYF. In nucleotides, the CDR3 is TGTGCCAGCAGCTTGGCGGGTCTTGGAAACACCATATATTTT. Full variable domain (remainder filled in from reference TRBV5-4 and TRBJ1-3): ETGVTQSPTHLIKTRGQQVTLRCSSQSGHNTVSWYQQALGQGPQFIFQYYREEENGRGNFPPRFSGLQFPNYSSELNVNALELDDSALYLCASSLAGLGNTIYFGEGSWLTVV.

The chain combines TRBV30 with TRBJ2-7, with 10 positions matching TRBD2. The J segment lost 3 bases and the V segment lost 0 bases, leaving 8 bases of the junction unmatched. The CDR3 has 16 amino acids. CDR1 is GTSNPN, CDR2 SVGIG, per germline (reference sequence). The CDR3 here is CAWSVQQLAGGYEQYF. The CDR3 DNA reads TGTGCCTGGAGTGTACAGCAGTTAGCGGGAGGCTACGAGCAGTACTTC.

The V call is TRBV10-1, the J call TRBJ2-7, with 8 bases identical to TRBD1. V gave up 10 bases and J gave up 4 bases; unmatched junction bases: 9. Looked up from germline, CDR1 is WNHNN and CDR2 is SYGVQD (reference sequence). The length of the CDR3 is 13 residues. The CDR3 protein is CANKRTGLYEQYF. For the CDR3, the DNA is TGCGCCAACAAAAGGACAGGGTTATACGAGCAGTACTTC.

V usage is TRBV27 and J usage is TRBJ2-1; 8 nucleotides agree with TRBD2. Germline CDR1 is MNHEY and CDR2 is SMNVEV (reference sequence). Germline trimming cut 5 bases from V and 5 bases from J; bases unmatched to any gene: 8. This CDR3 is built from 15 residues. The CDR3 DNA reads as TGTGCCAGCAGTCCCGGGACTAGACCCGACAATGAGCAGTTCTTC. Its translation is CASSPGTRPDNEQFF.

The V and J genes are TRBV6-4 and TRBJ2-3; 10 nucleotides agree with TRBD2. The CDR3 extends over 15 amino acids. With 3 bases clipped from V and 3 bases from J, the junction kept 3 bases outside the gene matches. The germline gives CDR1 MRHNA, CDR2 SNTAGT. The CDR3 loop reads CASSDQAGGTDTQYF. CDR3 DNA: TGTGCCAGCAGTGATCAAGCGGGGGGGACAGATACGCAGTATTTT.

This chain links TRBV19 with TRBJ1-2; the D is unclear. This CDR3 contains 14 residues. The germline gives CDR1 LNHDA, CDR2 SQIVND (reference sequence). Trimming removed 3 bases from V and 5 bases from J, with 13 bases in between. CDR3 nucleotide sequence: TGTGCCAGTAGTATGGTTGGGGAACGTTATGGCTACACCTTC. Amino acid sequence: CASSMVGERYGYTF.

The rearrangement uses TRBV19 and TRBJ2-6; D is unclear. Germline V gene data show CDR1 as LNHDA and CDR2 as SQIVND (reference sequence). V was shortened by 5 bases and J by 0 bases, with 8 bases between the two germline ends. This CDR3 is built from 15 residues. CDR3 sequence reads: CASSGIVSGANVLTF. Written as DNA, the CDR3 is TGTGCCAGTAGTGGGATTGTCTCTGGGGCCAACGTCCTGACTTTC.

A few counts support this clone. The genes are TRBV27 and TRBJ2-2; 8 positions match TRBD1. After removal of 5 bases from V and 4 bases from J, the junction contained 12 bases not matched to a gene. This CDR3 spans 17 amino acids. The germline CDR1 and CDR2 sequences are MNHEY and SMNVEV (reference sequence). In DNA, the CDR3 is TGTGCCAGCAGTGTACGACAGGGGACGTGGAGCACCGGGGAGCTGTTTTTT. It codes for CASSVRQGTWSTGELFF.

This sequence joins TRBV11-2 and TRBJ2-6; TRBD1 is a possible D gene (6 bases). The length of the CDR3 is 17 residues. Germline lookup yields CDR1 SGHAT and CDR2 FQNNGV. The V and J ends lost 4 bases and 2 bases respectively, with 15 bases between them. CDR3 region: CASSYRTGFTGANVLTF. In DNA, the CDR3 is TGTGCCAGCAGCTATAGAACAGGGTTCACTGGGGCCAACGTCCTGACTTTC.

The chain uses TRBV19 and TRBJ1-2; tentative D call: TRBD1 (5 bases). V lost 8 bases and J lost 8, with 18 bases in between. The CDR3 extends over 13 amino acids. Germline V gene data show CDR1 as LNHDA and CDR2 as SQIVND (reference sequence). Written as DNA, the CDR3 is TGTGCCAGTGCCCCGCGGCAGGGAAACGGCTACACCTTC. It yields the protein CASAPRQGNGYTF.

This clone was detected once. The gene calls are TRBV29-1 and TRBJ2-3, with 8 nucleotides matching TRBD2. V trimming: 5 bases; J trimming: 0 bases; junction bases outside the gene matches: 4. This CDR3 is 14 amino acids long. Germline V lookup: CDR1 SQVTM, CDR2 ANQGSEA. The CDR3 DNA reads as TGCAGCGTTCCTAGCGGGCTCAGCACAGATACGCAGTATTTT. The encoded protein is CSVPSGLSTDTQYF.

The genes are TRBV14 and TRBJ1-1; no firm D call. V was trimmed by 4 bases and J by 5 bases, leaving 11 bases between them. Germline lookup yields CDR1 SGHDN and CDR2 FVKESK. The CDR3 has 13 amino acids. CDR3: CASSPRWRTEAFF. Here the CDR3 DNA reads TGTGCCAGCAGCCCGCGGTGGAGGACTGAAGCTTTCTTT.

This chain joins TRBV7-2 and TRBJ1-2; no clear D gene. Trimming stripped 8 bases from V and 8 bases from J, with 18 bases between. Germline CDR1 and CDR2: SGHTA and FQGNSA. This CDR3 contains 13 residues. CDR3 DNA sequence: TGTGCCAGCTATAATCAGGAAACGGGCGGCTACACCTTC. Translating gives CASYNQETGGYTF.

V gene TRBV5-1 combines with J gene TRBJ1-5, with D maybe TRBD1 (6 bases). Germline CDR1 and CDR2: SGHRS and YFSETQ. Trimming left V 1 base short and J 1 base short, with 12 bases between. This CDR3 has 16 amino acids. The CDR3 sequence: CASSLTTGTSNQPQHF. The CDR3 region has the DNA TGCGCCAGCAGCTTGACGACAGGAACCAGCAATCAGCCCCAGCATTTT.

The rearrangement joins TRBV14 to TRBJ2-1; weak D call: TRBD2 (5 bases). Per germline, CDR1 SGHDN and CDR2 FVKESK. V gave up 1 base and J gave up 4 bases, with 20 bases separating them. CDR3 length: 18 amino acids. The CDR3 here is CASSQGRAEADEYNEQFF. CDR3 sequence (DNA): TGTGCCAGCAGCCAAGGCCGAGCGGAAGCGGACGAATACAATGAGCAGTTCTTC.

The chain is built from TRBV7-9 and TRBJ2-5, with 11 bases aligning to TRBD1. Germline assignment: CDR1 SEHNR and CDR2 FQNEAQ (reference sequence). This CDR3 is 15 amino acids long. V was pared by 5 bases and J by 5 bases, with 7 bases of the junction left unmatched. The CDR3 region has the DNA TGTGCCAGCAGCAAGGACAGGGGGCGCAGGGAGACCCAGTACTTC. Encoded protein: CASSKDRGRRETQYF.

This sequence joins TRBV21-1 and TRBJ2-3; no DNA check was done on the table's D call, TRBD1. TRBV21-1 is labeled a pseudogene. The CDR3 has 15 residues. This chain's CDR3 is CASSKKGGFADTQYF. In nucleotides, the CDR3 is TGTGCCAGCAGCAAAAAAGGGGGTTTTGCAGATACGCAGTATTTT.

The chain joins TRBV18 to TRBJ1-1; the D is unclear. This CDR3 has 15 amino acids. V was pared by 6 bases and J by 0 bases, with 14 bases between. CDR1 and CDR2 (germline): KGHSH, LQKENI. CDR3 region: CASSHSWDMNTEAFF. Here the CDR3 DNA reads TGTGCCAGCTCCCACTCCTGGGATATGAACACTGAAGCTTTCTTT.

The CDR3 region is CASRAGHQETQYF. The DNA for the CDR3 is TGCGCCAGCAGGGCGGGACACCAAGAGACCCAGTACTTC. The J gene is TRBJ2-5, the V gene TRBV5-1, with D maybe TRBD2 (6 bases). The V gene's germline CDR1 is SGHRS and CDR2 YFSETQ. Trimming shortened V by 5 bases and J by 0 bases, and 8 bases separated the two germline ends. The CDR3 has 13 residues.

The chain's CDR3 is CASSEPGRPSYEQYF. CDR3 bases: TGTGCCAGCAGCGAACCGGGACGGCCTTCCTACGAGCAGTACTTC. The chain recombines TRBV7-9 with TRBJ2-7, with D perhaps assigned TRBD1 or TRBD2 (5 bases each). This CDR3 comprises 15 residues. Trimming left V 5 bases short and J 1 base short, with 15 bases between. CDR1 SEHNR and CDR2 FQNEAQ come from the germline V gene (reference sequence). Looking up the rest from reference TRBV7-9 and TRBJ2-7 gives the full variable domain: DTGVSQNPRHKITKRGQNVTFRCDPISEHNRLYWYRQTLGQGPEFLTYFQNEAQLEKSRLLSDRFSAERPKGSFSTLEIQRTEQGDSAMYLCASSEPGRPSYEQYFGPGTRLTVT.

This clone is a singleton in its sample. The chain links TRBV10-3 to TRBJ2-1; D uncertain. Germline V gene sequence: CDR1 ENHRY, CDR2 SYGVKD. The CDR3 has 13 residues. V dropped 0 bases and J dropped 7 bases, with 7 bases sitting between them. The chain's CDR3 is CAISESLGNEQFF. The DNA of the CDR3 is TGTGCCATCAGTGAGTCGTTGGGGAATGAGCAGTTCTTC.

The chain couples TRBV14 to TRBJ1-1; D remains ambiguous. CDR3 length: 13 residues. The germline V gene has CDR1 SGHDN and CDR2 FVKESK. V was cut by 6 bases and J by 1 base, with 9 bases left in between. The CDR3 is CASSRSGNTEAFF. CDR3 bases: TGTGCCAGCAGTCGATCTGGGAACACTGAAGCTTTCTTT.

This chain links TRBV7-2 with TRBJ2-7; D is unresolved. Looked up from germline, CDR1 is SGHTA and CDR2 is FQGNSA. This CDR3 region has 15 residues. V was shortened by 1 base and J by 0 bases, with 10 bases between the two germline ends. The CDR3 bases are TGTGCCAGCAGCTTAGTGGGTCTAAGCTCCTACGAGCAGTACTTC. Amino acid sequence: CASSLVGLSSYEQYF.

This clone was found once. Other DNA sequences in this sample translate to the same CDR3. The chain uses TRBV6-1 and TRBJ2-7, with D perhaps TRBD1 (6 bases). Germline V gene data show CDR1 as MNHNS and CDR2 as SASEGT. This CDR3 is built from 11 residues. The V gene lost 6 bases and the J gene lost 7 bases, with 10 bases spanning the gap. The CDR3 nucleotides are TGTGCCAGCAGCTCCCAGGGGGAGCAGTACTTC. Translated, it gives CASSSQGEQYF.

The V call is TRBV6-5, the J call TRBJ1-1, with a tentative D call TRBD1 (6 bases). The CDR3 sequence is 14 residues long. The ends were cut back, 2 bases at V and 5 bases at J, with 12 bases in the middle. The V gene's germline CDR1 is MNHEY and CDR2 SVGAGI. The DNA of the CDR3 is TGTGCCAGCAGTTACAGGGGGGGCGAAACTGAAGCTTTCTTT. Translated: CASSYRGGETEAFF.